This T cell receptor beta chain was documented in a study of cytomegalovirus exposure and HLA in healthy donors. A single count supports this clone. Its cognate antigen is unknown. PCR was performed using 60 Vbeta and 13 Jbeta primers. The table came from immunoSEQ multiplex PCR; TCRdb's copy has only in-frame clones and leaves some out. The data hold some 120,000 clones, with roughly 80% observed a single time. The CDR3 consists of 15 residues. V shed 3 bases and J 4 bases; nucleotides not matched to a gene: 5. The germline gives CDR1 SGHDT, CDR2 YYEEEE. Broader study findings: Reports described diagnosis of cytomegalovirus status by the classifier as highly specific and sensitive.

The J gene is TRBJ2-3, the V gene TRBV5-6; 10 bases agree with TRBD1. The receptor comes from a man younger than 40 in good health and CMV-seronegative. The specimen was PBMCs. The CDR3 sequence: CASSWDRGWADTQYF. CDR3 bases: TGTGCCAGCAGCTGGGACAGGGGATGGGCAGATACGCAGTATTTT.